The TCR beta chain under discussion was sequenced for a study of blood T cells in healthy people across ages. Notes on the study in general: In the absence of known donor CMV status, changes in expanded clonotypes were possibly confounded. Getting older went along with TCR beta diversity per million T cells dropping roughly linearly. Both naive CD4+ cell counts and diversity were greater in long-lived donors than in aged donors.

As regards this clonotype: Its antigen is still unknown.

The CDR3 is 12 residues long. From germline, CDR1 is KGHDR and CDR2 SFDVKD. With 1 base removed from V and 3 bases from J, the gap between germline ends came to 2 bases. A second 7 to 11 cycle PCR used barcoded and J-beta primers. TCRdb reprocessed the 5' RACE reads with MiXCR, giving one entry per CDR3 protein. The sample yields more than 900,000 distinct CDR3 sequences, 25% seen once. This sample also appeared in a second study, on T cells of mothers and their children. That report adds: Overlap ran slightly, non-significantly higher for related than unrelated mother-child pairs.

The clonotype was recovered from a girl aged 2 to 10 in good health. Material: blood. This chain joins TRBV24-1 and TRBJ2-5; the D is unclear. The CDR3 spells CATSDFKETQYF. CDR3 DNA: TGTGCCACCAGTGATTTCAAAGAGACCCAGTACTTC.